This entry lists 25 T cell receptor beta chains sequenced from one sample in a study of cytomegalovirus exposure and HLA in healthy donors. Data came from immunoSEQ multiplex PCR; TCRdb stores just in-frame clones and leaves some out. Here the sample spans 120,000 to 150,000 clones, approximately 86% being singletons. The specimen was PBMCs. These receptors all come from a man aged 18 to 30 in good health and CMV-seropositive.

This sequence joins TRBV18 and TRBJ1-1, with TRBD1 identical over 12 bases. The germline CDR1 and CDR2 sequences are KGHSH and LQKENI. This CDR3 spans 15 amino acids. The ends lost 3 bases at V and 5 bases at J; junction bases unmatched: 4. Here the CDR3 reads CASSPGDRGLTEAFF. The CDR3 bases are TGTGCCAGCTCACCGGGGGACAGGGGGCTAACTGAAGCTTTCTTT.

The CDR3 loop reads CASSLGGEETQYF. DNA of the CDR3: TGTGCCAGCAGTTTGGGGGGTGAAGAGACCCAGTACTTC. This sequence joins TRBV28 and TRBJ2-5; possible D gene TRBD2, 6 bases. Trimming pared 3 bases from V and 3 bases from J, leaving 8 bases between. The CDR3 is made up of 13 amino acids. Germline V gene sequence: CDR1 MDHEN, CDR2 SYDVKM.

This clone was recorded once. The chain recombines TRBV9 with TRBJ2-7; 11 bases map to TRBD2. The CDR3 is 15 amino acids. The J segment lost 4 bases and the V segment lost 0 bases, leaving 3 bases of the junction unmatched. CDR1 is SGDLS and CDR2 is YYNGEE in the germline V gene. The chain's CDR3 is CASSVGTSGPYEQYF. CDR3 coding DNA: TGTGCCAGCAGCGTAGGGACTAGCGGGCCTTACGAGCAGTACTTC. The whole variable domain, remainder taken from reference TRBV9 and TRBJ2-7, is DSGVTQTPKHLITATGQRVTLRCSPRSGDLSVYWYQQSLDQGLQFLIQYYNGEERAKGNILERFSAQQFPDLHSELNLSSLELGDSALYFCASSVGTSGPYEQYFGPGTRLTVT.

The chain couples TRBV5-1 to TRBJ2-7, with 9 bases identical to TRBD2. The CDR3 contains 15 residues. Germline values: CDR1 SGHRS, CDR2 YFSETQ. V lost 3 bases, J lost 4 bases, and 8 bases stayed unmatched. The DNA of the CDR3 is TGCGCCAGCAGCTCCACCGGGACTAGCTTTTACGAGCAGTACTTC. It translates to CASSSTGTSFYEQYF.

The chain carries TRBV7-2 and TRBJ1-1; 10 bases match TRBD1. The V gene's germline CDR1 is SGHTA and CDR2 FQGNSA. The CDR3 contains 13 residues. With V trimmed by 5 bases and J by 6 bases, 3 bases remained unmatched. The CDR3 DNA reads TGTGCCAGCAGCCCCGACAGGGGGCCTGAAGCTTTCTTT. Amino acids: CASSPDRGPEAFF.

The V gene is TRBV9, the J gene TRBJ1-2; tentatively, D is TRBD1 (6 bases). Trimming removed 4 bases from V and 4 bases from J, with 20 bases in between. Germline V gene lookup returns CDR1 SGDLS and CDR2 YYNGEE. This CDR3 comprises 16 residues. CDR3 bases: TGTGCCAGCAGCCCCCGGACCGGGACAACAAGCTATGGCTACACCTTC. The encoded protein is CASSPRTGTTSYGYTF.

The sample holds one count of this clone. The chain combines TRBV7-3 with TRBJ2-1; 8 bases agree with TRBD2. CDR3 length equals 15 residues. With V trimmed by 4 bases and J by 7 bases, 9 bases remained unmatched. Germline assignment: CDR1 SGHTA and CDR2 FQGTGA. CDR3 bases: TGTGCCAGCAGCTCCCGCCAAGCGGGGGTTAATGAGCAGTTCTTC. Translated: CASSSRQAGVNEQFF. Full variable domain (outside the CDR3, taken from reference TRBV7-3 and TRBJ2-1): GAGVSQTPSNKVTEKGKYVELRCDPISGHTALYWYRQSLGQGPEFLIYFQGTGAADDSGLPNDRFFAVRPEGSVSTLKIQRTERGDSAVYLCASSSRQAGVNEQFFGPGTRLTVL.

The genes are TRBV5-4 and TRBJ1-1; D is uncertain. Germline V CDR1 and CDR2: SGHNT, YYREEE (reference sequence). Trimming removed 4 bases from V and 7 bases from J, with 8 bases in between. The CDR3 is 11 amino acids. The CDR3 coding sequence is TGTGCCAGCAGCCTGGGGAGTGAAGCTTTCTTT. Protein: CASSLGSEAFF.

This sequence joins TRBV19 and TRBJ2-5, with D possibly being TRBD1 (5 bases). The CDR3 is 16 residues long. Germline V gene sequence: CDR1 LNHDA, CDR2 SQIVND (reference sequence). V shed 5 bases and J shed 5 bases, with 21 bases lying between them. The CDR3 reads CASSSTDRFDGETQYF. In DNA form, the CDR3 reads TGTGCCAGTAGTTCAACCGACAGATTTGACGGGGAGACCCAGTACTTC.

The V and J genes are TRBV19 and TRBJ2-7, with D tentatively TRBD2 (6 bases). From germline, CDR1 is LNHDA and CDR2 SQIVND (reference sequence). CDR3 length: 16 residues. Trimming removed 4 bases from V and 7 bases from J, with 23 bases in between. This CDR3 reads CASSTWDSAGVGEQYF. The CDR3 region has the DNA TGTGCCAGTAGTACCTGGGACTCCGCCGGGGTCGGTGAGCAGTACTTC.

The gene calls are TRBV18 and TRBJ1-1; D might be TRBD1 (6 bases). The CDR3 is 15 amino acids. Trimming removed 3 bases from V and 2 bases from J, with 13 bases in between. Germline CDR1 is KGHSH and CDR2 is LQKENI. CDR3 sequence: CASSPPRGLNTEAFF. The CDR3 region has the DNA TGTGCCAGCTCACCTCCAAGGGGGTTAAACACTGAAGCTTTCTTT.

V and J are TRBV30 and TRBJ1-6; TRBD1 aligns across 7 bases. Germline V gene sequence: CDR1 GTSNPN, CDR2 SVGIG (reference sequence). The trim removed 3 bases at V and 7 bases at J, leaving 9 bases unmatched. The CDR3 contains 15 residues. CDR3 nucleotides: TGTGCCTGGAGACCCCGAGACAGGGAGAATTCACCCCTCCACTTT. Translating it yields CAWRPRDRENSPLHF.

J is TRBJ1-2 and V is TRBV6-1; tentative D call: TRBD1 (6 bases). CDR3 length: 14 residues. Germline CDR1 MNHNS, CDR2 SASEGT. V lost 2 bases and J lost 7, with 14 bases in between. The CDR3 sequence is CASSERGIRGGYTF. DNA for the CDR3: TGTGCCAGCAGTGAAAGGGGGATCCGAGGTGGCTACACCTTC.

V and J are TRBV6-5 and TRBJ1-1, with a tentative D call TRBD1 (5 bases). The germline V gene has CDR1 MNHEY and CDR2 SVGAGI. V was cut by 8 bases and J by 5 bases, with 12 bases left in between. The CDR3 length is 12 residues. In nucleotides, the CDR3 is TGTGCCAGCGTCCGGGGGGGGACTGAAGCTTTCTTT. Its translation is CASVRGGTEAFF.

The V and J genes are TRBV30 and TRBJ2-3, with a weak D call TRBD1 (5 bases). Deletions cut 0 bases from V and 4 bases from J, with 11 bases between. Germline V lookup: CDR1 GTSNPN, CDR2 SVGIG (reference sequence). This CDR3 comprises 14 residues. The chain's CDR3 is CAWSVQGAADTQYF. CDR3 nucleotide sequence: TGTGCCTGGAGTGTACAAGGGGCTGCAGATACGCAGTATTTT.

The sample holds one count of this clone. The gene calls are TRBV19 and TRBJ1-3; D remains unclear. CDR3 length: 13 amino acids. CDR1 is LNHDA and CDR2 is SQIVND in the germline V gene (reference sequence). V was pared by 6 bases and J by 2 bases, with 8 bases between. The CDR3 is CASSGEAGNTIYF. CDR3 DNA sequence: TGTGCCAGTAGCGGGGAAGCTGGAAACACCATATATTTT.

The chain couples TRBV6-5 to TRBJ2-1; 10 bases map to TRBD2. The germline V gene has CDR1 MNHEY and CDR2 SVGAGI. V gave up 5 bases and J gave up 9 bases; unmatched junction bases: 10. The CDR3 is 15 residues long. The CDR3 is CASSLEREGLGEQFF. CDR3 nucleotide sequence: TGTGCCAGCAGTCTCGAGCGGGAGGGCCTGGGTGAGCAGTTCTTC.

The chain is built from TRBV27 and TRBJ2-7; no reliable D call. There are 11 residues in the CDR3. Germline CDR1 MNHEY, CDR2 SMNVEV (reference sequence). The germline V and J ends were trimmed by 8 bases and 2 bases, with 7 bases remaining between them. CDR3 DNA sequence: TGTGCCAGCGGCTGGCCCTACGAGCAGTACTTC. Translation gives CASGWPYEQYF.

This chain joins TRBV28 and TRBJ1-5; 7 bases align to TRBD1. V lost 6 bases to trimming and J lost 2 bases; unmatched junction nucleotides: 7. Germline CDR1 and CDR2: MDHEN and SYDVKM. The CDR3 is 15 residues long. CDR3 sequence (DNA): TGTGCCAGCAGCCCAGGGGGTGTTGGCAATCAGCCCCAGCATTTT. Its translation: CASSPGGVGNQPQHF.

The chain couples TRBV13 to TRBJ1-2; the D gene is possibly TRBD1 (5 bases). This CDR3 has 16 amino acids. Looked up from germline, CDR1 is PRHDT and CDR2 is FYEKMQ (reference sequence). V was shortened by 5 bases and J by 5 bases, with 21 bases between the two germline ends. The CDR3 region is CASSRQDNAPPYGYTF. Here the CDR3 DNA reads TGTGCCAGCAGCCGCCAGGACAACGCACCACCTTATGGCTACACCTTC.

The chain couples TRBV5-5 to TRBJ1-5; 10 positions agree with TRBD1. The CDR3 is made up of 15 amino acids. J gave up 5 bases and V 4 bases, and 6 bases lay outside the gene matches. From germline, CDR1 is SGHKS and CDR2 YYEKEE (reference sequence). The chain's CDR3 is CASSVGQGTYQPQHF. The CDR3 DNA reads as TGTGCCAGCAGCGTGGGACAGGGGACTTATCAGCCCCAGCATTTT. Supplemented by reference TRBV5-5 and TRBJ1-5, the full variable domain reads DAGVTQSPTHLIKTRGQQVTLRCSPISGHKSVSWYQQVLGQGPQFIFQYYEKEERGRGNFPDRFSARQFPNYSSELNVNALLLGDSALYLCASSVGQGTYQPQHFGDGTRLSIL.

This clone was seen once. The chain carries TRBV28 and TRBJ1-1; a weak D match, TRBD1 (5 bases). Germline V gene sequence: CDR1 MDHEN, CDR2 SYDVKM. V dropped 3 bases and J dropped 10 bases, with 12 bases sitting between them. CDR3 length equals 12 residues. In DNA form, the CDR3 reads TGTGCCAGCAGTTTGGGGACTGCGGGAGCTTTCTTT. This gives the protein CASSLGTAGAFF.

V is TRBV4-2 and J is TRBJ2-5; 11 nucleotides align to TRBD2. Losses at the gene ends were 4 bases for V and 5 bases for J; bases not matched to a gene: 9. Germline assignment: CDR1 LGHNA and CDR2 YNFKEQ. The CDR3 is made up of 16 amino acids. The CDR3 loop is CASSPRSGGEVETQYF. CDR3 nucleotides: TGTGCCAGCAGCCCCCGTAGCGGGGGGGAGGTCGAGACCCAGTACTTC.

The V and J genes are TRBV29-1 and TRBJ2-3, with 8 bases that match TRBD2. The CDR3 spans 14 residues. V was pared by 4 bases and J by 3 bases, with 6 bases of the junction left unmatched. CDR1 is SQVTM, CDR2 ANQGSEA, per germline. Written as DNA, the CDR3 is TGCAGCGTTGGGCCGAGCGGGAGAACAGATACGCAGTATTTT. This sequence encodes CSVGPSGRTDTQYF.

CDR3 nucleotides: TGTGCCATCAAGAGGCAGGGGGCCACTGAAGCTTTCTTT. It codes for CAIKRQGATEAFF. The V gene is TRBV10-3, the J gene TRBJ1-1; TRBD1 matches 8 bases. Germline V CDR1 and CDR2: ENHRY, SYGVKD. The CDR3 has 13 amino acids. V was clipped by 7 bases and J by 4 bases; unmatched bases: 5.